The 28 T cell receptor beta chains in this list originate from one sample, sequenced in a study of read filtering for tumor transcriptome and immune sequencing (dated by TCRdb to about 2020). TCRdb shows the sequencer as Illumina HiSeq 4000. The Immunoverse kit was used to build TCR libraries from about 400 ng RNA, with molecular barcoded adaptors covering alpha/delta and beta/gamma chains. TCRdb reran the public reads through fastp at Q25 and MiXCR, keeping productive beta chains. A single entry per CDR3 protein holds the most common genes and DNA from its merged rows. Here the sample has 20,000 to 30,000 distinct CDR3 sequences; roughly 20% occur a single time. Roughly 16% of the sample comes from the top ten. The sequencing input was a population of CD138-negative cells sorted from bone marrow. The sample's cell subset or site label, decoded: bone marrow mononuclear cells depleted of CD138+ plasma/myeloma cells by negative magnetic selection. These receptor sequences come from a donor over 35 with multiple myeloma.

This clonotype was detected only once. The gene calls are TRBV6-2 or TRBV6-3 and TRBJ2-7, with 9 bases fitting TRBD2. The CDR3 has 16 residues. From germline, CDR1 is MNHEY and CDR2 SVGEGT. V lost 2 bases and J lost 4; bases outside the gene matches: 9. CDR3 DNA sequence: TGTGCCAGCAGTTACGGAGGGACTAGCAGGGATTACGAGCAGTACTTC. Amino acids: CASSYGGTSRDYEQYF.

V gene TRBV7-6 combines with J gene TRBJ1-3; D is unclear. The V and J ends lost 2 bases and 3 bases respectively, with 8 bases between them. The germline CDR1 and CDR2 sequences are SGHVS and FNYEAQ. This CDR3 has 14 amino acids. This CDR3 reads CASSLRDGGNTIYF. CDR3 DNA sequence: TGTGCCAGCAGCTTAAGAGACGGTGGAAACACCATATATTTT.

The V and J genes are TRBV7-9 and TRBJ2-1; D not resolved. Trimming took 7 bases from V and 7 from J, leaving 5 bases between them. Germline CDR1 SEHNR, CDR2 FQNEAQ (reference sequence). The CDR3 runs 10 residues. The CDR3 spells CASKGNEQFF. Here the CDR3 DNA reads TGTGCCAGCAAAGGGAATGAGCAGTTCTTC.

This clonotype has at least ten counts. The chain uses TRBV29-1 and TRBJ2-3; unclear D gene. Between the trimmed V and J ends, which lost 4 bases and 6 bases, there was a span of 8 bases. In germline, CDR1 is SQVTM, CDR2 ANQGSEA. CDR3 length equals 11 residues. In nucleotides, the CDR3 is TGCAGCGTTGCGGTGGGGGATACGCAGTATTTT. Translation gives CSVAVGDTQYF.

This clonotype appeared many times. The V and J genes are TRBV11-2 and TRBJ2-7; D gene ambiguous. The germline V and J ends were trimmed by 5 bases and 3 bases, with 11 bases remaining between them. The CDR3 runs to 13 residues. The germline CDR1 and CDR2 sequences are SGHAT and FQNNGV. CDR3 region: CASSVLGNYEQYF. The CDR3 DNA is TGTGCCAGCAGCGTTCTGGGCAACTACGAGCAGTACTTC.

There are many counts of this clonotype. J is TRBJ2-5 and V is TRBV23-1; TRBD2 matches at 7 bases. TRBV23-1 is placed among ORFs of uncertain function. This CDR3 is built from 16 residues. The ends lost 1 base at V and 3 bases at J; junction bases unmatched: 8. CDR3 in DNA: TGCGCCAGCAGTCAATGGTGGCGGGAGCGTAAAGAGACCCAGTACTTC. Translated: CASSQWWRERKETQYF.

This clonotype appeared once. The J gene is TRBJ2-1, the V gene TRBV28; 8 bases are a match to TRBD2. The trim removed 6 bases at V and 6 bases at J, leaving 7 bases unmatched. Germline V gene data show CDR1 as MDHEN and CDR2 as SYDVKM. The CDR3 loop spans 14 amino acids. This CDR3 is CASRLAGCSNEQFF. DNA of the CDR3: TGTGCCAGCAGATTAGCGGGATGTTCCAATGAGCAGTTCTTC.

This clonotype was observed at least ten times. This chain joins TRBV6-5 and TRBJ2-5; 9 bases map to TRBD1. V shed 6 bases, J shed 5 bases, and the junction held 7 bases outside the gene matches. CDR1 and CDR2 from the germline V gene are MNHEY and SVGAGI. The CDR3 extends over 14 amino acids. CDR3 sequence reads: CASSLGQGRETQYF. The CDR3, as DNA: TGTGCCAGCAGCCTGGGACAGGGTAGGGAGACCCAGTACTTC.

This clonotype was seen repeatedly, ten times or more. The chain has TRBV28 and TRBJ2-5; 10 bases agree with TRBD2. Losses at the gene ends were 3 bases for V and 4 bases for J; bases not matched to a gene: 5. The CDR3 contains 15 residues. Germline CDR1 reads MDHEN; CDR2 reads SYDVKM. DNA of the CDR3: TGTGCCAGCAGTTTTTTGAGCGGGGGGGCAGAGACCCAGTACTTC. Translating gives CASSFLSGGAETQYF.

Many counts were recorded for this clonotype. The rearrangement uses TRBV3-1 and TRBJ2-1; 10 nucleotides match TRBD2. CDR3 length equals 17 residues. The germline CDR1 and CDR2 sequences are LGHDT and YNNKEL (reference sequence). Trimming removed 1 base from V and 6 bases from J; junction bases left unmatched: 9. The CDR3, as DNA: TGTGCCAGCAGCCAAGTCCCCCTAGCGGGAGAGCTCAATGAGCAGTTCTTC. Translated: CASSQVPLAGELNEQFF.

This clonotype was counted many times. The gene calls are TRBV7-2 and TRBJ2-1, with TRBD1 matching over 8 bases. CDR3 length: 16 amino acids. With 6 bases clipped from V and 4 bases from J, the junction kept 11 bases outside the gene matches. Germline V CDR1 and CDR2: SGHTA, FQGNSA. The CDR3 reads CASSPQPGGSYNEQFF. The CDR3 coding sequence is TGTGCCAGCAGTCCTCAACCAGGGGGCTCTTACAATGAGCAGTTCTTC.

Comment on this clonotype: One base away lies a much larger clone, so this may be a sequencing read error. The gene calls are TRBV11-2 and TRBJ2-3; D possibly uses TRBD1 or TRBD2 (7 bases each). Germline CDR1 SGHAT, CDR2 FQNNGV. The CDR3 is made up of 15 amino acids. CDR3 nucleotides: TGTGCCTGCAGCTTCAGGGGGGGCAGCACAGATACGCAGTATTTT. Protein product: CACSFRGGSTDTQYF. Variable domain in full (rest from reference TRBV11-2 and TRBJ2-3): EAGVAQSPRYKIIEKRQSVAFWCNPISGHATLYWYQQILGQGPKLLIQFQNNGVVDDSQLPKDRFSAERLKGVDSTLKIQPAKLEDSAVYLCACSFRGGSTDTQYFGPGTRLTVL.

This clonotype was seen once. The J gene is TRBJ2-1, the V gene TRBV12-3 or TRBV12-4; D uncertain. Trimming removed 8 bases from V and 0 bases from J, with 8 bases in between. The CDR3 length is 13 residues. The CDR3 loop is CASARYSYNEQFF. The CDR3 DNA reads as TGTGCCAGCGCTAGGTACTCCTACAATGAGCAGTTCTTC.

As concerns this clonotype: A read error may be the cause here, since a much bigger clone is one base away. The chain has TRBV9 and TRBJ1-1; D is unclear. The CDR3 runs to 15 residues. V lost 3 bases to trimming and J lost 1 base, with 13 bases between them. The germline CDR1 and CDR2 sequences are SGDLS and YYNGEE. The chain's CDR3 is CASSADVGPNTEAFF. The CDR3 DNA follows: TGTGCCAGCAGCGCTGACGTAGGGCCGAACACTGAAGCTTTCTTT.

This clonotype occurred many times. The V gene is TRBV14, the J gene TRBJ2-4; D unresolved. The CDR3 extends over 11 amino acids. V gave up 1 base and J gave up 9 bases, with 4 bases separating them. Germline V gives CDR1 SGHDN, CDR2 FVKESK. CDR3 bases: TGTGCCAGCAGCCAAGGGGGCATTCAGTACTTC. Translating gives CASSQGGIQYF.

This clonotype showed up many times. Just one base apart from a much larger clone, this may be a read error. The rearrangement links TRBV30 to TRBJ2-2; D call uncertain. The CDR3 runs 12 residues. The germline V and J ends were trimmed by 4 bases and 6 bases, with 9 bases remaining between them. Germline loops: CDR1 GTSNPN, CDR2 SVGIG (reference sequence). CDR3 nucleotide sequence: TGTGCCTGGAAGATGGGCCCCGGGGAGCTGTTTTTT. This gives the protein CAWKMGPGELFF.

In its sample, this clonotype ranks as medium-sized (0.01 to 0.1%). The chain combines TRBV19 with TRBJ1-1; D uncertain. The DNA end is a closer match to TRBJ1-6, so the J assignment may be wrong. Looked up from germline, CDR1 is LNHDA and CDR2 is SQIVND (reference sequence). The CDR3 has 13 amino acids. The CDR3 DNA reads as TGTGCCAGTAGCTGGGATTGGAATTCACCCCTCCACTTT. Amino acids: CASSWDWNSPLHF.

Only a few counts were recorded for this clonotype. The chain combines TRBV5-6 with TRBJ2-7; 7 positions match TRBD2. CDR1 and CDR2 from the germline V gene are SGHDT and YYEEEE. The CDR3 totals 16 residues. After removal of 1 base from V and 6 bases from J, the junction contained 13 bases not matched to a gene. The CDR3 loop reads CASSLLGQGGSFEQYF. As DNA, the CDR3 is TGTGCCAGCAGCTTGTTGGGGCAGGGAGGGTCGTTCGAGCAGTACTTC.

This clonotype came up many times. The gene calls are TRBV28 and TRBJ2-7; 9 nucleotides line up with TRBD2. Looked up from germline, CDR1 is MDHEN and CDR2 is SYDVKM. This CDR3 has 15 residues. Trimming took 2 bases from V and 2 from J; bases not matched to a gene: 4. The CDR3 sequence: CASSLAGGPTYEQYF. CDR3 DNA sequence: TGTGCCAGCAGTTTAGCGGGAGGGCCCACCTACGAGCAGTACTTC.

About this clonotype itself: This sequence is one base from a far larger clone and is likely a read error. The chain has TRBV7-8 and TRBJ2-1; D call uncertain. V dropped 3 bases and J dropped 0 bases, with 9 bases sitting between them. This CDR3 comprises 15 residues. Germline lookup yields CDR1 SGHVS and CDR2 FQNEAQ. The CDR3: CASSLDRNSYNEQFF. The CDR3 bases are TGTGCCAGCAGCTTGGACCGTAACTCCTACAATGAGCAGTTCTTC.

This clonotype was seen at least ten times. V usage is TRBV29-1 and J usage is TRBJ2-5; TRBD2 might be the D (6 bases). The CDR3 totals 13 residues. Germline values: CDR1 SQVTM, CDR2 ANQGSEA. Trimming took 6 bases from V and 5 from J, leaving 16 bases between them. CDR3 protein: CSVPPEGLETQYF. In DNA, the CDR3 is TGCAGCGTCCCTCCGGAGGGTCTGGAGACCCAGTACTTC.

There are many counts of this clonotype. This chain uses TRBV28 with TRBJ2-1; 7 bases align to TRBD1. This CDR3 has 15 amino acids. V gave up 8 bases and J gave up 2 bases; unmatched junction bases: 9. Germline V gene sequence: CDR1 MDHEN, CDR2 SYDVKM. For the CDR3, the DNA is TGTGCCAGCCCCAGATCCGGGACAGCCTACAATGAGCAGTTCTTC. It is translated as CASPRSGTAYNEQFF.

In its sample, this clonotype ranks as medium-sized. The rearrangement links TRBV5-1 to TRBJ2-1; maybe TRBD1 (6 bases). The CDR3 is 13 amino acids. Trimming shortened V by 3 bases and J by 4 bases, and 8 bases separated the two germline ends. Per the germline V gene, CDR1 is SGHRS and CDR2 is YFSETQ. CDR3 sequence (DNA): TGCGCCAGCAGCTACGGACAGTACAATGAGCAGTTCTTC. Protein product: CASSYGQYNEQFF.

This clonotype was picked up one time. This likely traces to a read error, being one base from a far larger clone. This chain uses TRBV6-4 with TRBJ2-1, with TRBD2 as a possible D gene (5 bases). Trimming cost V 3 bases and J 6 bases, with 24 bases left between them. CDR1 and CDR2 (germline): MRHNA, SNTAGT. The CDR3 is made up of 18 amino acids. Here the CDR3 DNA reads TGTGCCAGCAGTGAGTCGCCTCGGGGTCCTCGATCCCTCAATGAGCAGTTCTTC. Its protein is CASSESPRGPRSLNEQFF.

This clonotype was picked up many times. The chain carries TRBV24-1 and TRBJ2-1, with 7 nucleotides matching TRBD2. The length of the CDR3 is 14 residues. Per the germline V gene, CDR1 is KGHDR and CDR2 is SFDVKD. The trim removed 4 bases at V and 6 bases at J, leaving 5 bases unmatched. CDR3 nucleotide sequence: TGTGCCACCAGTGAAGCGGGAAGGTTCAATGAGCAGTTCTTC. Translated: CATSEAGRFNEQFF.

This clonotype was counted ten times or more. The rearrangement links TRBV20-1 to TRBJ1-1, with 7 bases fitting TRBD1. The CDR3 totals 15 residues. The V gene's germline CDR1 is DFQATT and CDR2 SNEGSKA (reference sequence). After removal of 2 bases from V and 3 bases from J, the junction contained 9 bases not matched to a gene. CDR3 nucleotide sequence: TGCAGTGCTAGAAAGAGGGGGCAGGGGGACACTGAAGCTTTCTTT. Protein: CSARKRGQGDTEAFF.

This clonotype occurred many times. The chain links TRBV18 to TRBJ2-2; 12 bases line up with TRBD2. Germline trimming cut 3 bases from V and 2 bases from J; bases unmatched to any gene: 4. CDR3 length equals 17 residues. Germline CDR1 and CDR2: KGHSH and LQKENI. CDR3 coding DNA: TGTGCCAGCTCACCTATACTAGCGGGAGGCAACACCGGGGAGCTGTTTTTT. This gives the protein CASSPILAGGNTGELFF.

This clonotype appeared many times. DNA of the CDR3: TGTGCCACCAGCAGACAGGGTATGAATGAAAAACTGTTTTTT. Translated: CATSRQGMNEKLFF. The chain has TRBV15 and TRBJ1-4, with D maybe TRBD1 (5 bases). The length of the CDR3 is 14 residues. The germline gives CDR1 LNHNV, CDR2 YYDKDF (reference sequence). Deletions cut 2 bases from V and 5 bases from J, with 9 bases between.